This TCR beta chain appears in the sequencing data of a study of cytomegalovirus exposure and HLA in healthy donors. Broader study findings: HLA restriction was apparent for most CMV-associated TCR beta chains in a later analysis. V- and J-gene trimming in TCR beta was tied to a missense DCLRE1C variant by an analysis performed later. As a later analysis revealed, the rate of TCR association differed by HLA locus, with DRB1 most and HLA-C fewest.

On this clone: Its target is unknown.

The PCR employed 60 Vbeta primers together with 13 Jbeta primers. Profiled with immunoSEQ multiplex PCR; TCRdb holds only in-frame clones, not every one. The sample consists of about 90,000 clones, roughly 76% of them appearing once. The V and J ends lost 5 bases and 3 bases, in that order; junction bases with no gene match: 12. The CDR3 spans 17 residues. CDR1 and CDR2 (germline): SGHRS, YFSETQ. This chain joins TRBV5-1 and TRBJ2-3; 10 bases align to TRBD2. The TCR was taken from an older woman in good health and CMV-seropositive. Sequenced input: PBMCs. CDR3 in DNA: TGCGCCAGCAGGCCGGGACTAGCGACCCTAGCAACAGATACGCAGTATTTT. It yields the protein CASRPGLATLATDTQYF.